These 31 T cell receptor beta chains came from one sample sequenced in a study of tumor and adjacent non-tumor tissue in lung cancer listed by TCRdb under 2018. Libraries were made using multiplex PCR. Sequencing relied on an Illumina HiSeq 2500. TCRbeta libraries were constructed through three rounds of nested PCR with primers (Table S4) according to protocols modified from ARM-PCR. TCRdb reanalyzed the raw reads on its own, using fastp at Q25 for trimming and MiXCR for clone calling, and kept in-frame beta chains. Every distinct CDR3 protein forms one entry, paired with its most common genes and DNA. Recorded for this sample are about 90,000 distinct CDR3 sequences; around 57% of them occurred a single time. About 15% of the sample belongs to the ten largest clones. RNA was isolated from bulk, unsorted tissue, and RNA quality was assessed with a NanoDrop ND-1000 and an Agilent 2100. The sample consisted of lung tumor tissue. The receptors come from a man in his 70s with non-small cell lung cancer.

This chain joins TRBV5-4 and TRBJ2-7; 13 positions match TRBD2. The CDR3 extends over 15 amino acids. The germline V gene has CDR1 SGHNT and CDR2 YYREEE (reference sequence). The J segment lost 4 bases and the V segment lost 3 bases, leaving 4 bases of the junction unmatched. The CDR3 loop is CASSSGTSGVYEQYF. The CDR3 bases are TGTGCCAGCAGCTCGGGGACTAGCGGGGTATACGAGCAGTACTTC.

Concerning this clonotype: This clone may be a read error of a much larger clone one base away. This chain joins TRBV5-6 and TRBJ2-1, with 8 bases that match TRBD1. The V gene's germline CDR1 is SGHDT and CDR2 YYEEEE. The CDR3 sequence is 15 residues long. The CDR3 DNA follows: TGTGTCAGCAGCTTGGAAGGGACAGGTAACGATGAGCAGTTCTTC. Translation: CVSSLEGTGNDEQFF.

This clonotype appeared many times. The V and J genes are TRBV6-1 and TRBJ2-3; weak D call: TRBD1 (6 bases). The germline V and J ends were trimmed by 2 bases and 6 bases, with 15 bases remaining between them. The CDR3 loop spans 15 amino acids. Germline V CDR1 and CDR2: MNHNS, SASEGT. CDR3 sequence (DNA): TGTGCCAGCAGTGAACAGGGGTCGCCTGGGGATACGCAGTATTTT. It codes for CASSEQGSPGDTQYF.

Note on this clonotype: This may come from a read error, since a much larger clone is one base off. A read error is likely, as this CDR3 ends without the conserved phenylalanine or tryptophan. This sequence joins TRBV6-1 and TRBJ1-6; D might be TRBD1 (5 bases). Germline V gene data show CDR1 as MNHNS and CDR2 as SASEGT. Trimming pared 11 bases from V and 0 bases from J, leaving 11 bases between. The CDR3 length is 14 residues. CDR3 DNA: TGTGCCGTATCCCAGGGCTCCTATAATTCACCCCTCCACATT. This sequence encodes CAVSQGSYNSPLHI.

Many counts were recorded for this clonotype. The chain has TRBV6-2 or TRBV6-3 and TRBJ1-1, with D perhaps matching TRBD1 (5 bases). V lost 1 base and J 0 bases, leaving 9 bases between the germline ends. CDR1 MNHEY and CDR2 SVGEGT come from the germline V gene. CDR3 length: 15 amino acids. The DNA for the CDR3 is TGTGCCAGCAGTTACTTTTCCAGGGTGAACACTGAAGCTTTCTTT. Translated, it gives CASSYFSRVNTEAFF.

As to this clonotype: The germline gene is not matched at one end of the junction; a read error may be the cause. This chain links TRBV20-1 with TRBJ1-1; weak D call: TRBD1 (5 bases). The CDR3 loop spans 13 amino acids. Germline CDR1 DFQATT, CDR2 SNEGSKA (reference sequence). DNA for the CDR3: TGCAGTGCTAGAGAGGGGCACCGCAGGGAAGCCTTCTTT. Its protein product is CSAREGHRREAFF.

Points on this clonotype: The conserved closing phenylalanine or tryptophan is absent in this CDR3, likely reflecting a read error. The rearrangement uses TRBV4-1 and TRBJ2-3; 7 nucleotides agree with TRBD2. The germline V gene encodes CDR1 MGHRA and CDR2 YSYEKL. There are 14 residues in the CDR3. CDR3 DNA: TGCGCTAGCAGCCAAGGCATAGCGGGAGATACGCAGTATTCT. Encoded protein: CASSQGIAGDTQYS.

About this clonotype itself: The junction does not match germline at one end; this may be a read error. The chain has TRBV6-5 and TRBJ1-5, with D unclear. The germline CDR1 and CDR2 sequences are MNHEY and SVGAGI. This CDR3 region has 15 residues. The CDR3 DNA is TGTGCCAGCCAAGGAGGACGGAGTCTCAATCAACCCCAGCATTTT. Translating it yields CASQGGRSLNQPQHF.

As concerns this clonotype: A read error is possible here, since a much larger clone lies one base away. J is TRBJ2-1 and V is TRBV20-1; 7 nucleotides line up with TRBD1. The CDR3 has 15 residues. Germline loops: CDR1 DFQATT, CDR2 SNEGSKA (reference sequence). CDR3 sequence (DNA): TGCTGTGCTAGCCGCCAGGGACAGTTTAGGCATGAGCAGTTCTTC. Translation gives CCASRQGQFRHEQFF.

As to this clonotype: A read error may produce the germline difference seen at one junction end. The CDR3 region is CASCLTDNEQFF. CDR3 nucleotides: TGCGCCAGCTGCTTGACGGATAATGAGCAGTTCTTC. V and J are TRBV5-1 and TRBJ2-1; D call uncertain. This CDR3 has 12 amino acids. Germline V gene sequence: CDR1 SGHRS, CDR2 YFSETQ.

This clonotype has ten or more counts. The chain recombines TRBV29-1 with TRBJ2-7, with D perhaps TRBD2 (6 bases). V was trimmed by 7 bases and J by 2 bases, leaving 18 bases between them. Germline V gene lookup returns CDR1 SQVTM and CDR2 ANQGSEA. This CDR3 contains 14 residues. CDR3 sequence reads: CSARGSGATYEQYF. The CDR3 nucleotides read TGCAGCGCTCGAGGGTCGGGAGCGACCTACGAGCAGTACTTC.

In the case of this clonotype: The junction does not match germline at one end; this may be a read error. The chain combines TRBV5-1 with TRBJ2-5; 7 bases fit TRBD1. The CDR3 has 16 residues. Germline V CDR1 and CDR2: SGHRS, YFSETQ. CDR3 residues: CTSSTQGPLSMRTQYF. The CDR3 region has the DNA TGCACCAGCAGCACACAGGGGCCGCTTTCAATGAGGACCCAGTACTTC.

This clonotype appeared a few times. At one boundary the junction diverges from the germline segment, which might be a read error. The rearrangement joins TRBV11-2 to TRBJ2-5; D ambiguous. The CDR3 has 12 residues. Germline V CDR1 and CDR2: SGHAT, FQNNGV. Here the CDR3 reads CAGTPGQESQYF. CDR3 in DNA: TGTGCCGGCACCCCGGGTCAAGAGTCCCAGTACTTC.

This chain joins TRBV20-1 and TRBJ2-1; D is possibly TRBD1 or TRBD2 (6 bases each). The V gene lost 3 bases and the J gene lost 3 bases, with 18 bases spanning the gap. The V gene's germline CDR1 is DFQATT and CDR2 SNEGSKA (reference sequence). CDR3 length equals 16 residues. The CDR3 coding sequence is TGCAGTGCTAGCGCCCAGGGGACTTACCACTACAATGAGCAGTTCTTC. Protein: CSASAQGTYHYNEQFF.

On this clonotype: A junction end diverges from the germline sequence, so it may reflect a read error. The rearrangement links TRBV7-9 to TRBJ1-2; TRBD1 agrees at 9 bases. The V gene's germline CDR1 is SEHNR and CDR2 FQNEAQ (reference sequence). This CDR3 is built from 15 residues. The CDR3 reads CASNLGQGTNNGYTF. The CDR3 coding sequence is TGTGCCAGCAACTTAGGACAGGGGACGAACAATGGCTACACCTTC.

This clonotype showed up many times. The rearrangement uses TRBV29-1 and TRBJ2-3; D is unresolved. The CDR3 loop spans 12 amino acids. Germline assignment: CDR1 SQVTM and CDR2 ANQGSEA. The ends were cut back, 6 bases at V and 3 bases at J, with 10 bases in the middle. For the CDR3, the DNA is TGCAGCGTCGAGGTTCTGACAGATACGCAGTATTTT. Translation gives CSVEVLTDTQYF.

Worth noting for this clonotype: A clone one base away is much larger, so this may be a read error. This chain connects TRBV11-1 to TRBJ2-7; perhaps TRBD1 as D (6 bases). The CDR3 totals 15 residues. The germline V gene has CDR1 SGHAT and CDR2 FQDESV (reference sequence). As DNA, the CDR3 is TGTGCCAGCAGCGTCCGACAGGAGAGATCCTACAAGCAGTACTTC. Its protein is CASSVRQERSYKQYF.

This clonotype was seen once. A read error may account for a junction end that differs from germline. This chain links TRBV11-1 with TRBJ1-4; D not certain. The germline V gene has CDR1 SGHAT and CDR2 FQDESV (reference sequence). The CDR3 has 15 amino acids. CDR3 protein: CASSFGSATNVKLFF. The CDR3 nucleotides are TGTGCCAGCAGCTTTGGAAGCGCAACTAATGTAAAACTGTTTTTT.

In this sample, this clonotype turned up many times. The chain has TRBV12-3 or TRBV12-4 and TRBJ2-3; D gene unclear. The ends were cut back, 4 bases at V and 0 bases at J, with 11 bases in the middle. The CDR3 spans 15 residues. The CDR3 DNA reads TGTGCCAGCAGTTCGATGGGGATTAGCACAGATACGCAGTATTTT. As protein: CASSSMGISTDTQYF.

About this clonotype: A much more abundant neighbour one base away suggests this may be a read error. The CDR3 nucleotides read TGTGCCAGCAGTAAAGCGGGGGGGCGAACAGATACGCAGTATTTT. Encoded protein: CASSKAGGRTDTQYF. The rearrangement links TRBV6-5 to TRBJ2-3; TRBD2 aligns across 10 bases. V shed 5 bases, J shed 3 bases, and the junction held 5 bases outside the gene matches. The CDR3 has 15 residues. Germline CDR1 reads MNHEY; CDR2 reads SVGAGI.

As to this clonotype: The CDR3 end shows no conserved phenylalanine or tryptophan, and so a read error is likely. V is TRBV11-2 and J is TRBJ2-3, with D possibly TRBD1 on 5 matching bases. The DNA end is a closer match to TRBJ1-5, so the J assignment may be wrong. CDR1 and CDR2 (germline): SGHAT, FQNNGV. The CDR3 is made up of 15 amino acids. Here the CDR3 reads CASRFTSGRTYTQHV. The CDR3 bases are TGTGCCAGCAGGTTTACTAGCGGGAGGACATATACGCAGCATGTT.

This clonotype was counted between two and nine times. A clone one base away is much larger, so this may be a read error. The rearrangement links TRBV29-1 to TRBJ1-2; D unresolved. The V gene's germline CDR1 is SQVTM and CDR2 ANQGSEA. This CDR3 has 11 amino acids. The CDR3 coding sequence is TGCAGCACCGAGGCAGGTTATGACTACACCTTC. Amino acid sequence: CSTEAGYDYTF.

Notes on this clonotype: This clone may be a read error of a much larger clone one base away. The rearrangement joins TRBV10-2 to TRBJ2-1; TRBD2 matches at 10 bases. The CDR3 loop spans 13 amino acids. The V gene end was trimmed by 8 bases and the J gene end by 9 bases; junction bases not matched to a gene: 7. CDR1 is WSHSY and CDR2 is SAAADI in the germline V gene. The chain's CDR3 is CASQIAGGGEQFF. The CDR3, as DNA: TGCGCCAGCCAAATAGCGGGAGGCGGTGAGCAGTTCTTC.

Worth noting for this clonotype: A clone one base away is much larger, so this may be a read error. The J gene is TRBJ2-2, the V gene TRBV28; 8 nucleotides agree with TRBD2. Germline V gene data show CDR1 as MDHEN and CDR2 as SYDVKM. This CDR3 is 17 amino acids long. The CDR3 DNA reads TGTGCCAGCACCGCTCGGCGGGGGGCCCTAAACACCGGGGAGCTGTTATTT. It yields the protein CASTARRGALNTGELLF.

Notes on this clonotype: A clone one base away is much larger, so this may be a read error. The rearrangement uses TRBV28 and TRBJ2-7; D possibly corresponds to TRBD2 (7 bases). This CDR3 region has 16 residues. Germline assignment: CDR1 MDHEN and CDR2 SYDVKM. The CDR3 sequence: CTSNPAGGGAGYEQYF. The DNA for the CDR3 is TGTACCAGCAACCCTGCGGGCGGGGGCGCGGGCTACGAGCAGTACTTC.

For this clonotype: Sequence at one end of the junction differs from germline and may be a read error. Here the CDR3 reads CTSSLQGSKETQYF. CDR3 DNA sequence: TGTACCAGCAGCTTACAGGGGTCTAAAGAGACCCAGTACTTC. The V gene is TRBV11-2, the J gene TRBJ2-5, with TRBD1 matching 7 bases. There are 14 residues in the CDR3. Germline V gene data show CDR1 as SGHAT and CDR2 as FQNNGV.

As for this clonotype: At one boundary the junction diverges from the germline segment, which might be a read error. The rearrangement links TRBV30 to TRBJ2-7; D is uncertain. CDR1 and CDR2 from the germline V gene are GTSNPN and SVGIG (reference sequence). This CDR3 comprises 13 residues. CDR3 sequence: CAWSSALNYEQYF. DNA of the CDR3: TGTGCCTGGAGTAGTGCGTTGAACTACGAGCAATACTTC.

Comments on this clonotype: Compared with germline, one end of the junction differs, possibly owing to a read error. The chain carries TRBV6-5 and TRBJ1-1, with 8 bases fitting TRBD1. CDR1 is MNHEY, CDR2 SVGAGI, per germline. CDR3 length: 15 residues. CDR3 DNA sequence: TGTGTCAGCTGTCAACCCCGGACAGGGCTCACTGAAGCTTTCTTT. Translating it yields CVSCQPRTGLTEAFF.

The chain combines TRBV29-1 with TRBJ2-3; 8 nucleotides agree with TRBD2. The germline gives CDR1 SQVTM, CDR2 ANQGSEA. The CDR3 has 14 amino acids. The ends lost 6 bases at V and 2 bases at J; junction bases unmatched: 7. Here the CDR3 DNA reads TGCAGCGTCGCCGAGACTAGCGTCACAGATACGCAGTATTTT. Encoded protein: CSVAETSVTDTQYF.

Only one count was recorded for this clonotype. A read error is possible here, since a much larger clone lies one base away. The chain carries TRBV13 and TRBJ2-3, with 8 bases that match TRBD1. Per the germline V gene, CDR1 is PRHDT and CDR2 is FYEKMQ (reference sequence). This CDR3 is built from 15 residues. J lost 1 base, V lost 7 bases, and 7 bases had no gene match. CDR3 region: CASISGQGRTDTQYF. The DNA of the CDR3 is TGTGCCAGCATCTCCGGACAGGGTCGCACAGATACGCAGTATTTT.

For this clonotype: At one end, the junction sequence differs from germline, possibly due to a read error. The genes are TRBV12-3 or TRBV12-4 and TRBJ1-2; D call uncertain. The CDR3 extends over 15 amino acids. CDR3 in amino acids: CVSNFPTRANYGYTF. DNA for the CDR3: TGTGTCAGCAATTTCCCGACACGAGCTAACTATGGCTACACCTTC.